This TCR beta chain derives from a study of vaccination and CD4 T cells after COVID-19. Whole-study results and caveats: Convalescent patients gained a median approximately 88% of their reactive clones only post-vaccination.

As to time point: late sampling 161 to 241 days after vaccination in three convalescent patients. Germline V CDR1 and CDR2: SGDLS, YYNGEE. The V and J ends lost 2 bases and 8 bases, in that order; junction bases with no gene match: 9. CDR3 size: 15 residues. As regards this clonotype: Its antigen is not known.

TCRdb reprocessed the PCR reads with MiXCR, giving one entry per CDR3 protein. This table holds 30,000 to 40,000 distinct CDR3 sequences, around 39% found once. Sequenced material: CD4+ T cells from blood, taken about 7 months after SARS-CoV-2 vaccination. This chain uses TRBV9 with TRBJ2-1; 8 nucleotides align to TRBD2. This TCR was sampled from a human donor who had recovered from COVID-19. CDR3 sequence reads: CASSVGTRISDEQFF. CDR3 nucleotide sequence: TGTGCCAGCAGCGTCGGGACTAGAATATCTGATGAGCAGTTCTTC.